The source of this T cell receptor (beta chain) is a study of regulatory T cells in long-lasting Graves disease. Study results and caveats: Study was limited to peripheral blood, excluding thyroid tissue.

V was trimmed by 5 bases and J by 1 base, leaving 12 bases between them. Germline V gene data show CDR1 as SGHAT and CDR2 as FQNNGV. The CDR3 has 16 residues. Through Arm-PCR of CDR3 regions and iRepertoire HTBI primers, TCR beta libraries were built. TCRdb reprocessed the multiplex PCR reads via MiXCR and lists one record per CDR3 protein. This sample has some 500,000 distinct CDR3 sequences, with approximately 13% found just once. As for time point: newly diagnosed GD, antithyroid drugs for less than 3 months. The authors made the TCR library using RNA they extracted from PBMCs. This clonotype came up many times. Its antigen is unidentified. This same sample was also part of a study on T cells in Graves' hyperthyroidism and ophthalmopathy.

The clonotype comes from a man aged 25-45 years with Graves disease. The material was peripheral blood mononuclear cells (PBMCs), obtained at new diagnosis, from a patient treated with antithyroid drugs. V usage is TRBV11-2 and J usage is TRBJ1-6; D is unclear. CDR3 sequence (DNA): TGTGCCAGCAGCCCCCTGGAGGGTTCCTATAATTCACCCCTCCACTTT. Translation: CASSPLEGSYNSPLHF. Full variable domain (outside the CDR3, taken from reference TRBV11-2 and TRBJ1-6): EAGVAQSPRYKIIEKRQSVAFWCNPISGHATLYWYQQILGQGPKLLIQFQNNGVVDDSQLPKDRFSAERLKGVDSTLKIQPAKLEDSAVYLCASSPLEGSYNSPLHFGNGTRLTVT.